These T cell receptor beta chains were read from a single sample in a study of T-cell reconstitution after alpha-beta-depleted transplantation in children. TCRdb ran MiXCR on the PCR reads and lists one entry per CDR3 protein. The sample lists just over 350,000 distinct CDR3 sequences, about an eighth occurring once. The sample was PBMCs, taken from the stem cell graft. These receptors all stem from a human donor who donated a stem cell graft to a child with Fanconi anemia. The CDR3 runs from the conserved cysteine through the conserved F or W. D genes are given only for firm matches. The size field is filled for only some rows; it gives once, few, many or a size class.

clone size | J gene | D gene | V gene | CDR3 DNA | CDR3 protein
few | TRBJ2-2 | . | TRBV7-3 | TGTGCCAGCAGCATTTCCGGGACTCAGAACACCGGGGAGCTGTTTTTT | CASSISGTQNTGELFF
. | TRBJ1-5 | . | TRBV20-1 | TGCAGTGCTAGTATCGGTGGGGCCTATAAGCGGCAGCCCCAGCATTTT | CSASIGGAYKRQPQHF
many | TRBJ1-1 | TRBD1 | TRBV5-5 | TGTGCCAGCAGCCCAAACAGGGGGCAGTCCACTGAAGCTTTCTTT | CASSPNRGQSTEAFF
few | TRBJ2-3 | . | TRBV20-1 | TGCAGTGCTAGAGAAGGCATCACAGATACGCAGTATTTT | CSAREGITDTQYF
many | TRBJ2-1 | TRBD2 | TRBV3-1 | TGTGCCAGCAGTACTAGCGGTGATTCCTACAATGAGCAGTTCTTC | CASSTSGDSYNEQFF
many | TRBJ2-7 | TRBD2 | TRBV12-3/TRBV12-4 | TGTGCCAGCAGTTCCTCCAGTACGGGAGGAAGGGCTTGGGAGCAGTACTTC | CASSSSSTGGRAWEQYF
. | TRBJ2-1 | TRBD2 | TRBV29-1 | TGCAGCGGGGGTGGGGCCCGCGGGGGAAATGAGCAGTTCTTC | CSGGGARGGNEQFF
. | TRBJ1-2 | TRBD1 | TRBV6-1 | TGTGCCAGCACCCCGACAGGGTATGACTATGGCTACACCTTC | CASTPTGYDYGYTF
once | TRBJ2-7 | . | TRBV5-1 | TGCGCCAGCAGCTTGGCCGACAGATACAACGAGCAGTACTTC | CASSLADRYNEQYF
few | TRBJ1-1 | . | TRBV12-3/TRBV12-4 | TGTGCCAGCAGCACTGCCACTGAAGCTTTCTTT | CASSTATEAFF
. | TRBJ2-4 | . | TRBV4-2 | TGTGCCAGCAGCCAATTAGGACTAATTGACATTCAGTACTTC | CASSQLGLIDIQYF
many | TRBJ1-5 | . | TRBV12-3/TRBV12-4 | TGTGCCAGCAGTCTGAGGGTTTTGGGGCAGCCCCAGCATTTT | CASSLRVLGQPQHF
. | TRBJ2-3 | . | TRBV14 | TGTGCCAGCAGCCAATGGCAGGGCCCCACAGATACGCAGTATTTT | CASSQWQGPTDTQYF
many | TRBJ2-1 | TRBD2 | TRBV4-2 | TGTGCCAGCAGCCGATCTGGGGGTAGCGGGTCCTACAATGAGCAGTTCTTC | CASSRSGGSGSYNEQFF
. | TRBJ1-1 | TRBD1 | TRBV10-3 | TGTGCCATCACCCAGGACAGGGGGAACACTGAAGCTTTCTTT | CAITQDRGNTEAFF
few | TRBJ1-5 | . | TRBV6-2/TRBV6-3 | TGTGCCAGCAGTTCCACCGGGACACGCAATCAGCCCCAGCATTTT | CASSSTGTRNQPQHF
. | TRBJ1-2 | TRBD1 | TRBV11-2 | TGTGCCAGCAGCGAGGGACAGGGGGCTCGGGGCTATGGCTACACCTTC | CASSEGQGARGYGYTF
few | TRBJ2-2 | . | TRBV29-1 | TGCAGCGCAGGGGACCGCAGCACCGGGGAGCTGTTTTTT | CSAGDRSTGELFF
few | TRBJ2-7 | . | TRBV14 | TGTGCCAGCAGCCAAGGCAGATACGAGCAGTACTTC | CASSQGRYEQYF
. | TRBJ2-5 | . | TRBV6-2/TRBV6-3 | TGTGCCAGCAGTCACACGGGTTGGGAGACCCAGTACTTC | CASSHTGWETQYF
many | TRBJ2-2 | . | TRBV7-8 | TGTGCCAGCAGCTTAGCGCGAGGGGGCACCGGGGAGCTGTTTTTT | CASSLARGGTGELFF
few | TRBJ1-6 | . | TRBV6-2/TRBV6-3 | TGTGCCAGTCTGAGGAATTCACCCCTCCACTTT | CASLRNSPLHF
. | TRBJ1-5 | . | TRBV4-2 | TGTGCCAGCAGCCAAGATTACCGGGGCACCAGCCCCCAGCATTTT | CASSQDYRGTSPQHF
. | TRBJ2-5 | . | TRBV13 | TGTGCCAGCAGCACAGGGACTCGCCAAGAGACCCAGTACTTC | CASSTGTRQETQYF
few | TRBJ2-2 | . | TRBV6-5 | TGTGCCAGCAGTCCCGGCCCTCCCCAGCGACAGGAGCTGTTTTTT | CASSPGPPQRQELFF
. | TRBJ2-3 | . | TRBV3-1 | TGTGCCAGCAGCCCCCCGGGGTTCACAGATACGCAGTATTTT | CASSPPGFTDTQYF
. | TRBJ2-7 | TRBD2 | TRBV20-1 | TGCAGTGCTCTACTTCCGGGGGGGGTCGAGCAGTACTTC | CSALLPGGVEQYF
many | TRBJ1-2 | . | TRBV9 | TGTGCCAGCAGCTCTCCCGGGTCCGGCTATGGCTACACCTTC | CASSSPGSGYGYTF
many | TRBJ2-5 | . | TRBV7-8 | TGTGCCAGCAATTGGAATAGCGAAGAGACCCAGTACTTC | CASNWNSEETQYF
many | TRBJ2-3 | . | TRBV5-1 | TGCGCCAGCAGCTCTGGCCCAGATACGCAGTATTTT | CASSSGPDTQYF
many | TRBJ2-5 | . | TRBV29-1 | TGCAGCGTTGGTCTACTGTCGGGGACCCAGTACTTC | CSVGLLSGTQYF
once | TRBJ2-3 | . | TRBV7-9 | TGTGCCAGCAGCTTACTAGCGCGGGGAGATACGCAGTATTTT | CASSLLARGDTQYF
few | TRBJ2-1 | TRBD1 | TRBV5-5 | TGTGCCAGCAGCCCTGAGACAGGGGGCTACAATGAGCAGTTCTTC | CASSPETGGYNEQFF
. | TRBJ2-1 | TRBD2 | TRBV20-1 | TGCAGTGCTCCGGACGGGACTAGCAGATACAATGAGCAGTTCTTC | CSAPDGTSRYNEQFF
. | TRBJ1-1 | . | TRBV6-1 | TGTGCCAGCAGTGAAGATTGGAACACTGAAGCTTTCTTT | CASSEDWNTEAFF
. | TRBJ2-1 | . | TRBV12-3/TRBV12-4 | TGTGCCAGCAGTTTGCCCCATCCGCGGAGGAATTTCAATGAGCAGTTCTTC | CASSLPHPRRNFNEQFF
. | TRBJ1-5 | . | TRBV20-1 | TGCAGTGCTAGAGATCTGCACCCCAATCAGCCCCAGCATTTT | CSARDLHPNQPQHF
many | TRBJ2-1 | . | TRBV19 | TGTGCCAGTAGTACAGGCGTAAATGAGCAGTTCTTC | CASSTGVNEQFF
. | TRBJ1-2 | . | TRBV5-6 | TGTGCCAGGGGCTCCGGGACCCTATGGTGGGATGGCTACACCTTC | CARGSGTLWWDGYTF
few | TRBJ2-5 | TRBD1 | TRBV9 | TGTGCCAGCAACCCAGGGGGTCGGTTGGAGACCCAGTACTTC | CASNPGGRLETQYF
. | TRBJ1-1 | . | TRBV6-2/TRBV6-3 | TGTGCCAGCAGGTCCCCGGGGGGGACTGAAGCTTTCTTT | CASRSPGGTEAFF
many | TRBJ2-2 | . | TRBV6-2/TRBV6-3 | TGTGCCAGCAGTTCTCCCACTCAACACCCCTTCACCGGGGAGCTGTTTTTT | CASSSPTQHPFTGELFF
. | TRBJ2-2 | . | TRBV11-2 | TGTGCCAGCAGGTTATCTGACCCGAACACCGGGGAGCTGTTTTTT | CASRLSDPNTGELFF
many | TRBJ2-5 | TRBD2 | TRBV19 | TGTGCCAGTAGTCTAGGGACTAGCCCAGAGACCCAGTACTTC | CASSLGTSPETQYF
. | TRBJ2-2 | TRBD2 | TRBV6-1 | TGTGCCAGCAGCCGGGGGGGTGACACCGGGGAGCTGTTTTTT | CASSRGGDTGELFF
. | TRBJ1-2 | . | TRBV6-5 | TGTGCCAGCAGTTACTCGACCAGGGGCGACGATAACTATGGCTACACCTTC | CASSYSTRGDDNYGYTF
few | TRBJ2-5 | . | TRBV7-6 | TGTGCCAGCAGCCCTACCCCGAGGGGCCAAGAGACCCAGTACTTC | CASSPTPRGQETQYF
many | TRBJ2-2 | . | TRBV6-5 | TGTGCCAGCAGTTACTCGTTAACCGGGGAGCTGTTTTTT | CASSYSLTGELFF
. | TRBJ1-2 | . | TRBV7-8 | TGTGCCAGCAGCTACGGACACGCAAACTATGGCTACACCTTC | CASSYGHANYGYTF
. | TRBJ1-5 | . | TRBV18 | TGTGCCAGCTCACCAGGGCAAGGGAACTTCAATCAGCCCCAGCATTTT | CASSPGQGNFNQPQHF
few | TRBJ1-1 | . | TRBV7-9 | TGTGCCAGCAGCCGAGCGAACGGGGGTGAAGCTTTCTTT | CASSRANGGEAFF
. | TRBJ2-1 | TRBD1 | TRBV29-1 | TGCAGCGCAAATCGACAGGGGAGCAATGAGCAGTTCTTC | CSANRQGSNEQFF
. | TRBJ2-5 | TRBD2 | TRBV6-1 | TGTGCCAGCAGCCGGAGCGGGGGGTACCAAGAGACCCAGTACTTC | CASSRSGGYQETQYF